The entry below gives a single T cell receptor beta chain sequence along with its context. This clonotype showed up many times. Its recognized antigen is unknown. The input lacks base qualities; no much larger clone sits a single base away. Libraries were made using 5' RACE. The instrument given in TCRdb is NextSeq 500. Unique molecular identifiers were attached to individual cDNA molecules in the TCR library protocol so that sequencing error and PCR bias could be corrected. Both TCR alpha and beta chains were sequenced, and tight co-correlation was observed between alpha and beta sequence abundances in each sample. The authors processed their data as follows. V gene, J gene and CDR3 annotation of TCR sequences was performed with Decombinator V4. Expanded TCRs were defined as changing significantly between any two time points under a Poisson model with p below 0.0001. TCR abundances were normalised to the total number of TCRs sequenced in each sample and reported as counts per million. MAIT TCRs were defined by TRAV1-2 paired with TRAJ12, TRAJ20 or TRAJ33, and iNKT TCRs by TRAV10 paired with TRAJ18. VDJdb, accessed 1 November 2021, was searched for CMV, EBV and SARS-CoV-2 annotated TCRs, excluding TCRs annotated for multiple antigens. TCRdb trimmed the raw reads at Q25, called clones with MiXCR and kept productive beta chains. Every distinct CDR3 protein forms one entry, paired with its most common genes and DNA. Clone size and V and J calls follow TCRdb, not the original study. The sample data list approximately 70,000 distinct CDR3 sequences, and around 13% of these were observed just once. The top ten clonotypes cover about 1.3% of the sample.

From a lookup of the germline V gene, CDR1 and CDR2 are SGHAT and FQNNGV. The CDR3 measures 13 amino acids from cysteine to phenylalanine. Of the read, only the CDR3 DNA is kept; its 39 bases are in frame from base 1. The germline V and J ends show losses of 4 bases and 7 bases respectively, and no gene match explains 1 base of the junction. This entry comes from a study of early T cells in non-severe SARS-CoV-2 infection (dated by TCRdb to about 2021). Concerning the study at large: Because TCR sequencing was done on bulk RNA from unsorted whole blood, the alpha and beta chains could not be paired.

The study was a case-control design nested within a healthcare worker cohort in London, UK, with weekly nasopharyngeal swab PCR tests and blood sampling. Healthcare workers were recruited between 23 and 31 March 2020, during the week of the UK lockdown, and were followed weekly for up to 16 weeks. Points the paper makes about the study in general: VDJdb matching was skewed toward anti-spike CD8 responses and likely underestimated virus-specific expansions by missing private and CD4 specificities.

The sample taken for sequencing was whole blood. The sequence came from an adult who was a healthcare worker with PCR-confirmed SARS-CoV-2 infection or an uninfected control (not recorded which). The chain is made from TRBV11-2 and TRBJ1-6, and 7 junction bases match TRBD1. The bases are TGTGCCAGCAGCTGGGGACAGAATTCACCCCTCCACTTT. It encodes CASSWGQNSPLHF.